Presented here are 28 T cell receptor beta chains from one specimen sequenced in a study of T cells after yellow fever vaccination. TCRdb reprocessed the 5' RACE reads via MiXCR and lists one record per CDR3 protein. The data contain hundreds of thousands of distinct CDR3 sequences, more than 3% of them singletons. Sequences were derived from PBMCs, sampled on the day of the yellow fever booster vaccination. These receptors came from a man between 18 and 29 years old who received the YFV17D yellow fever vaccine.

This clonotype has just a few counts. The rearrangement uses TRBV3-1 and TRBJ2-3, with D uncertain. Germline V gene data show CDR1 as LGHDT and CDR2 as YNNKEL (reference sequence). The CDR3 is made up of 13 amino acids. V was shortened by 6 bases and J by 1 base, with 8 bases between the two germline ends. The CDR3 spells CASRIPGTDTQYF. In DNA form, the CDR3 reads TGTGCCAGCAGAATTCCAGGCACAGATACGCAGTATTTT.

This clonotype was detected a few times. This chain links TRBV7-2 with TRBJ2-7; D uncertain. Germline assignment: CDR1 SGHTA and CDR2 FQGNSA. This CDR3 comprises 11 residues. V was cut by 4 bases and J by 12 bases, with 13 bases left in between. CDR3 sequence: CASSYQGLWYV. In nucleotides, the CDR3 is TGTGCCAGCAGCTACCAAGGGCTTTGGTACGTC.

This clonotype appeared many times. This chain joins TRBV9 and TRBJ2-1; D is possibly TRBD1 (6 bases). Between the trimmed V and J ends, which lost 6 bases and 0 bases, there was a span of 16 bases. This CDR3 is built from 16 residues. Per the germline V gene, CDR1 is SGDLS and CDR2 is YYNGEE. The CDR3 here is CASTIATGSSYNEQFF. DNA of the CDR3: TGTGCCAGCACCATTGCGACAGGCAGCTCCTACAATGAGCAGTTCTTC. Variable domain in full (rest from reference TRBV9 and TRBJ2-1): DSGVTQTPKHLITATGQRVTLRCSPRSGDLSVYWYQQSLDQGLQFLIQYYNGEERAKGNILERFSAQQFPDLHSELNLSSLELGDSALYFCASTIATGSSYNEQFFGPGTRLTVL.

The sample holds many counts of this clonotype. The rearrangement links TRBV7-9 to TRBJ1-5; TRBD1 matches at 8 bases. The CDR3 covers 15 residues. J gave up 6 bases and V 1 base, and 5 bases lay outside the gene matches. CDR1 and CDR2 (germline): SEHNR, FQNEAQ (reference sequence). Here the CDR3 DNA reads TGTGCCAGCAGCTTAGGGACAGGGACGTTTCAGCCCCAGCATTTT. Translated: CASSLGTGTFQPQHF.

This clonotype has a count of ten or more. The chain carries TRBV28 and TRBJ2-3, with D perhaps TRBD2 (7 bases). The CDR3 length is 12 residues. The V end was cut by 11 bases, the J end by 4 bases, with 13 bases between. CDR1 and CDR2 from the germline V gene are MDHEN and SYDVKM. DNA for the CDR3: TGTGCCGGCGGGGGCTTCTCAGATACGCAGTATTTT. Amino acid sequence: CAGGGFSDTQYF.

This clonotype appeared many times. V and J are TRBV3-1 and TRBJ2-5; the D is unclear. Germline CDR1 reads LGHDT; CDR2 reads YNNKEL (reference sequence). Trimming stripped 1 base from V and 2 bases from J, with 23 bases between. The CDR3 runs to 19 residues. The CDR3 is CASSQVVPVEGPSQETQYF. CDR3 sequence (DNA): TGTGCCAGCAGCCAAGTTGTCCCGGTGGAAGGTCCTTCTCAAGAGACCCAGTACTTC.

This clonotype came up many times. J is TRBJ2-2 and V is TRBV20-1; D remains ambiguous. Trimming cost V 0 bases and J 0 bases, with 5 bases left between them. Germline V CDR1 and CDR2: DFQATT, SNEGSKA (reference sequence). The CDR3 consists of 14 residues. In DNA form, the CDR3 reads TGCAGTGCTAGAGACTCATCGAACACCGGGGAGCTGTTTTTT. The encoded protein is CSARDSSNTGELFF.

The V gene is TRBV7-8, the J gene TRBJ1-4; no definite D call. Trimming removed 1 base from V and 8 bases from J, with 11 bases in between. This CDR3 has 14 amino acids. CDR1 is SGHVS, CDR2 FQNEAQ, per germline. The CDR3 coding sequence is TGTGCCAGCAGCTTAGGCCCGAGCGGAGAAAAACTGTTTTTT. Amino acid sequence: CASSLGPSGEKLFF. The whole variable domain, filled in from reference TRBV7-8 and TRBJ1-4, reads GAGVSQSPRYKVAKRGQDVALRCDPISGHVSLFWYQQALGQGPEFLTYFQNEAQLDKSGLPSDRFFAERPEGSVSTLKIQRTQQEDSAVYLCASSLGPSGEKLFFGSGTQLSVL.

In its sample, this clonotype was seen a few times. J is TRBJ2-7 and V is TRBV20-1, with 10 bases matching TRBD1. The V segment lost 5 bases and the J segment 3 bases; nucleotides outside the gene matches: 7. The germline gives CDR1 DFQATT, CDR2 SNEGSKA (reference sequence). This CDR3 is 14 amino acids long. The DNA of the CDR3 is TGCAGTGCTCAGAGGACAGGGGGTTTCTACGAGCAGTACTTC. Protein product: CSAQRTGGFYEQYF.

The sample holds a few counts of this clonotype. The J gene is TRBJ2-1, the V gene TRBV5-1, with TRBD1 matching over 7 bases. The CDR3 totals 15 residues. Trimming cost V 2 bases and J 3 bases; bases outside gene matches: 5. Germline V gene sequence: CDR1 SGHRS, CDR2 YFSETQ. The CDR3 region has the DNA TGCGCCAGCAGCTTTACCGACAGGGTCTACAATGAGCAGTTCTTC. Its translation is CASSFTDRVYNEQFF.

This clonotype was counted only a few times. This chain connects TRBV7-9 to TRBJ1-1; tentative D call: TRBD1 (5 bases). CDR1 and CDR2 (germline): SEHNR, FQNEAQ (reference sequence). The CDR3 covers 13 residues. V lost 6 bases and J 9 bases, leaving 17 bases between the germline ends. The CDR3 DNA sequence: TGTGCCAGCAGACTCGGGACCACGATCAAAGCTTTCTTT. It yields the protein CASRLGTTIKAFF.

In this sample, this clonotype turned up a few times. The chain uses TRBV19 and TRBJ1-1; 10 nucleotides line up with TRBD1. CDR1 is LNHDA and CDR2 is SQIVND in the germline V gene (reference sequence). The CDR3 is 18 residues long. V gave up 7 bases and J gave up 7 bases; unmatched junction bases: 21. The CDR3 nucleotides read TGTGCCAGTAAGGGGGGGACCCCTGGACAGGGGGGACGGTTTGAAGCTTTCTTT. Protein sequence: CASKGGTPGQGGRFEAFF.

This clonotype was recorded many times. This rearrangement joins TRBV9 to TRBJ1-5; 7 bases map to TRBD1. With 0 bases clipped from V and 0 bases from J, the junction kept 6 bases outside the gene matches. The CDR3 length is 17 residues. Germline values: CDR1 SGDLS, CDR2 YYNGEE. This CDR3 is CASSVDMQGVSNQPQHF. CDR3 sequence (DNA): TGTGCCAGCAGCGTAGATATGCAGGGGGTTAGCAATCAGCCCCAGCATTTT.

The J gene is TRBJ1-4, the V gene TRBV4-2; TRBD1 agrees at 7 bases. Losses at the gene ends were 0 bases for V and 2 bases for J; bases not matched to a gene: 3. This CDR3 has 16 residues. Germline assignment: CDR1 LGHNA and CDR2 YNFKEQ. In DNA form, the CDR3 reads TGTGCCAGCAGCCAAGATGCGACAGGGACTAATGAAAAACTGTTTTTT. Translating it yields CASSQDATGTNEKLFF.

The chain links TRBV6-2 or TRBV6-3 to TRBJ1-1, with 7 bases aligning to TRBD1. The CDR3 length is 13 residues. CDR1 and CDR2 from the germline V gene are MNHEY and SVGEGT. The junction had 2 bases not matched to a gene; V was cut back by 6 bases and J by 1 base. Written as DNA, the CDR3 is TGTGCCAGCAGCGAGGGGGCGAACACTGAAGCTTTCTTT. It is translated as CASSEGANTEAFF.

The sample holds a few counts of this clonotype. The chain is built from TRBV20-1 and TRBJ1-2; the D gene is possibly TRBD1 (6 bases). The CDR3 is 13 residues long. V lost 4 bases and J lost 3, with 12 bases in between. CDR1 and CDR2 (germline): DFQATT, SNEGSKA (reference sequence). The CDR3 DNA sequence: TGCAGTGCTAACGACAGGAGCGACTATGGCTACACCTTC. Translated: CSANDRSDYGYTF.

This clonotype was seen more than once but under ten times. The CDR3 here is CASSQGVGGLGAFF. The CDR3 nucleotides are TGCGCCAGCAGCCAAGGAGTGGGAGGCCTTGGAGCTTTCTTT. The chain has TRBV4-3 and TRBJ1-1; no firm D call. The CDR3 length is 14 residues. V was shortened by 1 base and J by 10 bases, with 16 bases between the two germline ends. CDR1 and CDR2 from the germline V gene are LGHNA and YSLEER.

Notes on this clonotype: This may stem from a read error, because a much larger clone lies one nucleotide away. J is TRBJ2-1 and V is TRBV7-2, with 10 positions matching TRBD1. CDR3 size: 15 residues. V lost 5 bases to trimming and J lost 12 bases; unmatched junction nucleotides: 13. Looked up from germline, CDR1 is SGHTA and CDR2 is FQGNSA. CDR3 sequence: CASSPWGDRGDVQFF. CDR3 DNA sequence: TGTGCCAGCAGCCCCTGGGGGGACAGGGGAGATGTGCAGTTCTTC.

This clonotype has a handful of counts. V usage is TRBV6-2 or TRBV6-3 and J usage is TRBJ2-1; 12 positions agree with TRBD2. J lost 3 bases, V lost 6 bases, and 9 bases had no gene match. Germline V lookup: CDR1 MNHEY, CDR2 SVGEGT. This CDR3 region has 17 residues. In DNA form, the CDR3 reads TGTGCCAGCAGAACACCCGGACTAGCGGGGATCTACAATGAGCAGTTCTTC. This gives the protein CASRTPGLAGIYNEQFF.

J is TRBJ2-1 and V is TRBV7-2; D unresolved. This CDR3 contains 16 residues. The germline CDR1 and CDR2 sequences are SGHTA and FQGNSA. V gave up 4 bases and J gave up 1 base, with 14 bases separating them. The CDR3 DNA reads TGTGCCAGCAGCTCCTCACCCGGCGGATCCTACAATGAGCAGTTCTTC. As protein: CASSSSPGGSYNEQFF.

This clonotype occurred a few times. A junction end diverges from the germline sequence, so it may reflect a read error. The chain couples TRBV20-1 to TRBJ2-7, with 12 bases aligning to TRBD1. Germline V gene sequence: CDR1 DFQATT, CDR2 SNEGSKA (reference sequence). The CDR3 is 15 residues long. In DNA, the CDR3 is TGCAGTGCCAGAGCCGGGACAGGGGGCCCCTACGAGCAGTACTTC. Protein sequence: CSARAGTGGPYEQYF.

This clonotype occurred many times. The CDR3 protein is CASTLGTGRYTDTQYF. The CDR3 DNA follows: TGTGCCAGCACCTTGGGGACAGGGAGATACACAGATACGCAGTATTTT. V usage is TRBV12-3 or TRBV12-4 and J usage is TRBJ2-3; 9 positions agree with TRBD1. This CDR3 has 16 residues. The junction had 10 bases not matched to a gene; V was cut back by 7 bases and J by 2 bases.

This clonotype has a count of ten or more. The chain is built from TRBV3-1 and TRBJ1-5; D is undetermined. Per the germline V gene, CDR1 is LGHDT and CDR2 is YNNKEL (reference sequence). The CDR3 loop spans 14 amino acids. V was cut by 3 bases and J by 9 bases, with 15 bases left in between. CDR3 sequence reads: CASSQALGLRPQHF. The CDR3 DNA reads as TGTGCCAGCAGCCAGGCACTGGGATTGCGGCCCCAGCATTTT.

This clonotype has ten or more counts. The chain couples TRBV28 to TRBJ2-3; 8 bases agree with TRBD2. Germline CDR1 reads MDHEN; CDR2 reads SYDVKM. The CDR3 runs to 16 residues. Trimming took 4 bases from V and 3 from J; bases not matched to a gene: 9. In DNA form, the CDR3 reads TGTGCCAGCAGTTCCGGAAGGCGGGGGGTTACAGATACGCAGTATTTT. Amino acid sequence: CASSSGRRGVTDTQYF.

This clonotype was seen many times. One end of the junction does not line up with germline, which may come from a read error. This chain links TRBV5-1 with TRBJ2-5, with 13 bases lining up with TRBD2. CDR3 length: 16 residues. Germline loops: CDR1 SGHRS, CDR2 YFSETQ. The CDR3 spells CASSLGLAGTQETQYF. The DNA for the CDR3 is TGTGCCAGCAGCTTGGGACTAGCGGGGACTCAAGAGACCCAGTACTTC.

Many counts were recorded for this clonotype. The V gene is TRBV4-3, the J gene TRBJ2-5; TRBD1 matches at 9 bases. The germline V gene encodes CDR1 LGHNA and CDR2 YSLEER. The CDR3 has 15 amino acids. The J segment lost 2 bases and the V segment lost 4 bases, leaving 5 bases of the junction unmatched. CDR3 sequence reads: CASSPRDREQETQYF. DNA of the CDR3: TGCGCCAGCAGCCCCCGGGACAGGGAGCAAGAGACCCAGTACTTC.

This chain links TRBV5-1 with TRBJ2-5, with 13 positions matching TRBD2. After removal of 0 bases from V and 4 bases from J, the junction contained 3 bases not matched to a gene. This CDR3 comprises 16 residues. The germline V gene encodes CDR1 SGHRS and CDR2 YFSETQ. The CDR3 protein is CASSLEGLAGRETQYF. For the CDR3, the DNA is TGCGCCAGCAGCTTGGAGGGACTAGCGGGAAGAGAGACCCAGTACTTC.

In this sample, this clonotype turned up many times. The chain joins TRBV5-1 to TRBJ2-1, with TRBD2 matching over 10 bases. Germline CDR1 is SGHRS and CDR2 is YFSETQ. V dropped 1 base and J dropped 7; count of bases not matched to a gene: 8. The CDR3 consists of 16 residues. This chain's CDR3 is CASSLSSGGIGNEQFF. The DNA for the CDR3 is TGCGCCAGCAGCTTGAGTAGCGGGGGGATCGGTAATGAGCAGTTCTTC.